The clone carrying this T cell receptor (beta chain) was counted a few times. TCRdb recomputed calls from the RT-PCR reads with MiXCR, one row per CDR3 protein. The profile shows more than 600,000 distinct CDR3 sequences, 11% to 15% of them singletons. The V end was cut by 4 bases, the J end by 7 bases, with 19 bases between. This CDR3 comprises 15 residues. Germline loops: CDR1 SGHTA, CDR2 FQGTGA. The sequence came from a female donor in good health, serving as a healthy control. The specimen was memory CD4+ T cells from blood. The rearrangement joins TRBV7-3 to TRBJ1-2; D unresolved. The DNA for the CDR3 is TGTGCCAGCAGCTCCAACCCCGGGATAGTTGGTGGCTACACCTTC. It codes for CASSSNPGIVGGYTF.